Sequencing of this T cell receptor beta chain was carried out in a study of blood T cell repertoires in COVID-19. Study information: Material from acute and convalescent COVID-19 was sourced from the United States, Italy and Spain.

Authors' processing steps: Amplification of reference gene primers provided the estimated nucleated cell counts. Some clones are missing from TCRdb's copy, which holds only in-frame ones; the method was immunoSEQ multiplex PCR. That table gives V, J and clone size, and the DNA gave D and trimming. The table shows a few hundred thousand clones, with more than 75% occurring only once. The trim removed 2 bases at V and 7 bases at J, leaving 6 bases unmatched. The germline V gene has CDR1 LGHDT and CDR2 YNNKEL (reference sequence). This CDR3 is 14 amino acids long. Participants, roughly 18 to 100 years old, spanned about two dozen US areas.

The V and J genes are TRBV3-1 (or the pseudogene TRBV3-2) and TRBJ1-1; TRBD1 agrees at 8 bases. This sequence was found in a man aged 30 to 39 who had recovered from COVID-19. Sample: PBMCs or T cells enriched from blood (not recorded which). As DNA, the CDR3 is TGTGCCAGCAGCCAATTGGGACAGGACGGTGAAGCTTTCTTT. It encodes CASSQLGQDGEAFF.